Sequencing of this T cell receptor (beta chain) was carried out in a study of T cell responses to AZD1222 COVID-19 vaccine (dated by TCRdb to the early 2020s). Describing the broader study: TCR sequencing was performed for more than 230 trial participants, of whom approximately 200 were given two doses of AZD1222 and some 26 were given two doses of MenACWY control vaccine. Trial participants were enrolled by age into subgroups of 18-55, 56-69 and 70-plus years, and roughly 150, 30 and 60 TCR-sequenced participants, respectively, were included in these subgroups. Overall results and qualifications from the work: Spike-specific TCR breadth and depth rose significantly after two AZD1222 doses compared with day 0 and with MenACWY recipients. Conclusions about previously exposed vaccinees are limited, since just five to seven AZD1222 recipients were seropositive for SARS-CoV-2 at baseline. Epitopes outside the regions mutated in the B.1.351 and B.1.1.7 variants were reportedly recognized by nearly half of the unique spike-specific TCRs. Vaccine-associated CD4 TCRs spanned the whole spike protein, with dominant responses in regions 160-218 and 743-854. In the small 56-69-year group, the increase in depth fell short of significance, most likely because of low power. Because no day 14 peak-response samples were available, the repertoires could be characterized only after the peak T cell response. Most participants were white British and females outnumbered males, and the authors suggested that clonal diversity may have been underestimated.

The CDR3 regions of human TCRbeta chains were analyzed by immunosequencing. As for the authors' bioinformatics: Repertoire TCRs were checked for matches against a reference library of SARS-CoV-2-specific TCRs that had been generated using the MIRA antigen-specificity platform. Breadth was defined as the fraction of unique TCRs that were SARS-CoV-2-associated, and depth was defined as the fraction of total T cells that were SARS-CoV-2-associated. Using the MIRA data, each spike-specific TCR was assigned both to the spike region to which the TCR was reactive and to a CD4 or CD8 class. Log10-transformed breadth and depth values were compared by one-way ANOVA with Sidak's multiple comparisons tests. This is the immuneACCESS table as TCRdb keeps it, with only in-frame sequences that have V and J called. A part of the clones is gone; compared with another copy, unresolved V genes explain less than half, and the rest is unexplained. D and trimming were read from the DNA, whereas the V and J calls and clone size are those reported in that table. Within this sample are around 78,000 clones, with roughly 88% of them counted one time only. Over 1.1% of the sample goes to the ten largest clones.

With respect to this clone: The target of this receptor is not known. Within one base of it there is no much larger clone, and no base qualities were kept.

The trim is 2 bases for V and 9 bases for J, with a gap of 17 bases between the germline ends. CDR1 is given as SGHRS and CDR2 as YFSETQ, both from the germline V gene. Reading from cysteine to phenylalanine, the CDR3 counts 14 amino acids. The retained sequence is limited to the CDR3, 42 bases, with the frame set at the first base. According to the study, the label for this sample's time point signals: about 28 days (+/-7) after the second vaccine dose. AZD1222 recipients with second doses at about 4 weeks or about 12 weeks were pooled, because spike-specific TCR depth and breadth did not differ between schedules. Vaccinee samples came from UK trials COV001 and COV002, including a single-blind randomized controlled phase 2/3 trial of AZD1222 (ChAdOx1 nCoV-19) in healthy adults. For TCRbeta chain sequencing, PBMC samples from trial participants were taken at day 0 and at day 28 after the second dose.

The receptor comes from an adult who received the AZD1222 COVID-19 vaccine. Specimen: peripheral blood, collected 28 days after the second AZD1222 dose. In this chain, TRBV5-1 is recombined with TRBJ1-2; possibly the D gene is TRBD1, per 6 matching bases. CDR3 reads: CASSFGGEAISYTF. The bases are TGCGCCAGCAGCTTCGGGGGCGAGGCTATTAGCTACACCTTC.